These 25 T cell receptor beta chains were all obtained from the same sample, sequenced in a study of T-cell reconstitution after alpha-beta-depleted transplantation in children. Unique molecular identifiers featured in how the TCRbeta library was prepared. From the PCR reads, TCRdb called clonotypes with MiXCR, one entry per CDR3 protein. The table has about half a million distinct CDR3 sequences, approximately 12% seen once; the top ten hold 4.5% to 6%. The starting material was PBMCs from the stem cell graft donor, obtained from the stem cell graft. These receptors came from a human donor who donated a stem cell graft to a child with combined immunodeficiency.

CDR3: CATLSLRDSTDTQYF. The CDR3 DNA reads as TGTGCCACCCTTTCGCTAAGGGACAGCACAGATACGCAGTATTTT. The genes are TRBV14 and TRBJ2-3; D possibly uses TRBD1 or TRBD2 (5 bases each). The CDR3 is made up of 15 amino acids. Germline-derived CDR1 and CDR2 are SGHDN and FVKESK. Trimming left V 10 bases short and J 0 bases short, with 17 bases between.

The sample holds a few counts of this clonotype. V usage is TRBV3-1 and J usage is TRBJ2-7; weak D call: TRBD1 (6 bases). This CDR3 comprises 13 residues. The ends were cut back, 3 bases at V and 7 bases at J, with 13 bases in the middle. CDR1 is LGHDT, CDR2 YNNKEL, per germline (reference sequence). The CDR3 reads CASSHAIGGEQYF. The DNA for the CDR3 is TGTGCCAGCAGCCACGCAATAGGGGGTGAGCAGTACTTC.

This clonotype was detected ten times or more. The rearrangement uses TRBV7-2 and TRBJ2-2, with a weak D call TRBD1 (6 bases). The CDR3 length is 15 residues. V shed 5 bases and J shed 3 bases, with 13 bases lying between them. Germline V gene data show CDR1 as SGHTA and CDR2 as FQGNSA. The CDR3 spells CASSPRGLDTGELFF. The CDR3 DNA is TGTGCCAGCAGCCCCAGGGGTTTAGACACCGGGGAGCTGTTTTTT.

This clonotype has at least ten counts. The CDR3 DNA sequence: TGTGCCAGCAGTTTAGATGTAGGGGAGCAGTTCTTC. Its protein product is CASSLDVGEQFF. J is TRBJ2-1 and V is TRBV12-3 or TRBV12-4, with D hard to call. There are 12 residues in the CDR3. The V gene lost 1 base and the J gene lost 10 bases, with 8 bases spanning the gap.

This clonotype came up a few times. The chain couples TRBV5-4 to TRBJ2-2; 11 bases align to TRBD1. With 3 bases clipped from V and 1 base from J, the junction kept 23 bases outside the gene matches. Germline CDR1 SGHNT, CDR2 YYREEE (reference sequence). The CDR3 covers 23 residues. CDR3 sequence: CASSSVSWTGGLHLRQNTGELFF. CDR3 sequence (DNA): TGTGCCAGCAGCTCGGTGTCCTGGACAGGGGGCCTTCATTTGCGACAGAACACCGGGGAGCTGTTTTTT.

This clonotype has more than one count but fewer than ten. The rearrangement uses TRBV19 and TRBJ2-1; unclear D gene. The ends were cut back, 5 bases at V and 0 bases at J, with 11 bases in the middle. Per germline, CDR1 LNHDA and CDR2 SQIVND (reference sequence). This CDR3 region has 15 residues. The CDR3 protein is CASSDRRSSYNEQFF. CDR3 DNA: TGTGCCAGTAGTGACCGACGATCCTCCTACAATGAGCAGTTCTTC.

CDR3 region: CASSLEGGEWETQYF. The DNA for the CDR3 is TGTGCCAGCAGCTTGGAGGGGGGAGAATGGGAGACCCAGTACTTC. V usage is TRBV5-4 and J usage is TRBJ2-5, with D perhaps TRBD1 or TRBD2 (6 bases each). Germline values: CDR1 SGHNT, CDR2 YYREEE (reference sequence). Between the trimmed V and J ends, which lost 0 bases and 5 bases, there was a span of 14 bases. This CDR3 has 15 residues.

DNA for the CDR3: TGTGCCAGCAGCTTTGGCGGGCCCTTACAGCCCCAGCATTTT. Translated: CASSFGGPLQPQHF. The chain recombines TRBV5-5 with TRBJ1-5, with D uncertain. The germline V gene has CDR1 SGHKS and CDR2 YYEKEE (reference sequence). Trimming took off 2 bases at V and 7 bases at J, with 13 bases between the two ends. The CDR3 has 14 amino acids.

This clonotype was counted ten times or more. The rearrangement joins TRBV7-2 to TRBJ2-2, with D possibly being TRBD2 (6 bases). Germline CDR1 SGHTA, CDR2 FQGNSA. The ends were cut back, 5 bases at V and 5 bases at J, with 18 bases in the middle. The CDR3 has 16 residues. The CDR3 DNA is TGTGCCAGCAGCCTCGAGCTAGCGTGGGGTACCGGGGAGCTGTTTTTT. This gives the protein CASSLELAWGTGELFF.

V gene TRBV6-2 or TRBV6-3 combines with J gene TRBJ2-7; the D gene could be TRBD1 or TRBD2 (5 bases each). CDR1 and CDR2 (germline): MNHEY, SVGEGT. The CDR3 consists of 13 residues. V was pared by 8 bases and J by 7 bases, with 18 bases between. CDR3 DNA sequence: TGTGCCAGCCGGGGACCCGGGAATAATGAGCAGTACTTC. Its protein product is CASRGPGNNEQYF.

The chain employs TRBV5-1 and TRBJ2-5, with a possible D match to TRBD1 (6 bases). V dropped 1 base and J dropped 3 bases, with 16 bases sitting between them. This CDR3 has 16 residues. Per germline, CDR1 SGHRS and CDR2 YFSETQ. CDR3 loop: CASSLLQGVQKETQYF. For the CDR3, the DNA is TGCGCCAGCAGCTTGTTACAGGGTGTACAGAAAGAGACCCAGTACTTC.

This clonotype occurred many times. The genes are TRBV20-1 and TRBJ2-1, with D unclear. The V end lost 0 bases, the J end lost 0 bases, and 12 bases lay between the germline ends. The CDR3 sequence is 16 residues long. The V gene's germline CDR1 is DFQATT and CDR2 SNEGSKA (reference sequence). CDR3 sequence: CSARERLFSSYNEQFF. DNA of the CDR3: TGCAGTGCTAGAGAACGGCTATTCAGCTCCTACAATGAGCAGTTCTTC.

Only one count was recorded for this clonotype. The V gene is TRBV5-6, the J gene TRBJ2-7, with D perhaps TRBD1 (5 bases). V shed 0 bases and J shed 3 bases, with 10 bases lying between them. The CDR3 spans 14 residues. In germline, CDR1 is SGHDT, CDR2 YYEEEE. CDR3 in DNA: TGTGCCAGCAGCTTGGTAGGGGTTAACTACGAGCAGTACTTC. It codes for CASSLVGVNYEQYF.

The chain uses TRBV3-1 and TRBJ2-5, with 8 bases aligning to TRBD2. The trim removed 4 bases at V and 4 bases at J, leaving 8 bases unmatched. Germline values: CDR1 LGHDT, CDR2 YNNKEL (reference sequence). The CDR3 spans 15 residues. The CDR3 spells CASSPLGLAGETQYF. The CDR3 coding sequence is TGTGCCAGCAGCCCCCTCGGACTAGCCGGAGAGACCCAGTACTTC.

This clonotype was recorded at least ten times. The chain couples TRBV12-3 or TRBV12-4 to TRBJ1-2; 8 bases align to TRBD1. This CDR3 has 15 residues. V lost 3 bases, J lost 4 bases, and 7 bases stayed unmatched. CDR3 protein: CASSLDPTGAYGYTF. The CDR3 DNA follows: TGTGCCAGCAGTTTGGACCCGACAGGGGCCTATGGCTACACCTTC.

In its sample, this clonotype was seen a few times. This chain connects TRBV12-3 or TRBV12-4 to TRBJ1-6; 9 positions match TRBD1. Trimming removed 3 bases from V and 7 bases from J; junction bases left unmatched: 4. The CDR3 spans 15 residues. The CDR3 DNA follows: TGTGCCAGCAGTTTCGCCGGACAGGGGAATTCACCCCTCCACTTT. Its protein product is CASSFAGQGNSPLHF.

This clonotype was detected only a few times. V usage is TRBV11-2 and J usage is TRBJ2-5, with 7 nucleotides matching TRBD1. The CDR3 is 14 residues long. Germline-derived CDR1 and CDR2 are SGHAT and FQNNGV. V lost 4 bases and J lost 6; bases outside the gene matches: 8. CDR3: CASSSRQGGKTQYF. The CDR3 region has the DNA TGTGCCAGCAGCTCCCGACAGGGCGGAAAGACCCAGTACTTC.

The gene calls are TRBV20-1 and TRBJ2-1; D gene ambiguous. The CDR3 contains 13 residues. The germline V gene has CDR1 DFQATT and CDR2 SNEGSKA (reference sequence). The CDR3 sequence: CNIAAQSRNEQFF. The DNA for the CDR3 is TGCAATATTGCGGCCCAATCCCGTAATGAGCAGTTCTTC.

This clonotype came up many times. The rearrangement links TRBV5-6 to TRBJ2-1, with 14 bases lining up with TRBD2. This CDR3 contains 15 residues. Losses at the gene ends were 3 bases for V and 13 bases for J; bases not matched to a gene: 9. Germline V CDR1 and CDR2: SGHDT, YYEEEE. Here the CDR3 DNA reads TGTGCCAGCAGCTACCCGGGACTAGCGGGAGAAGAACAGTTCTTC. Protein: CASSYPGLAGEEQFF.

This clonotype was observed many times. This sequence joins TRBV20-1 and TRBJ2-3; a possible D gene is TRBD2 (5 bases). Germline lookup yields CDR1 DFQATT and CDR2 SNEGSKA (reference sequence). The CDR3 is made up of 13 amino acids. The V end lost 3 bases, the J end lost 1 base, and 8 bases lay between the germline ends. CDR3 sequence reads: CSAREDGTDTQYF. DNA of the CDR3: TGCAGTGCTAGGGAGGACGGCACAGATACGCAGTATTTT.

This clonotype was seen ten or more times. This rearrangement joins TRBV6-5 to TRBJ2-3; either TRBD1 or TRBD2 may supply D (7 bases each). With 6 bases removed from V and 4 bases from J, the gap between germline ends came to 11 bases. The CDR3 length is 13 residues. The V gene's germline CDR1 is MNHEY and CDR2 SVGAGI. CDR3 in DNA: TGTGCCAGCAGGCAGGGGGGGTCAGATACGCAGTATTTT. It yields the protein CASRQGGSDTQYF.

This clonotype was picked up a small number of times. The chain is built from TRBV27 and TRBJ2-7; no clear D gene. The CDR3 is 11 residues long. V lost 4 bases and J lost 6, with 7 bases in between. Germline assignment: CDR1 MNHEY and CDR2 SMNVEV (reference sequence). The CDR3: CASSSGTEQYF. The CDR3 bases are TGTGCCAGCAGTTCAGGCACCGAGCAGTACTTC.

V and J are TRBV7-9 and TRBJ1-1; D may be TRBD1 (5 bases). V shed 5 bases and J shed 7 bases, with 11 bases lying between them. The CDR3 covers 12 residues. The V gene's germline CDR1 is SEHNR and CDR2 FQNEAQ (reference sequence). The CDR3, as DNA: TGTGCCAGCAGCGGCGGGGGGGGTGAAGCTTTCTTT. Translated, it gives CASSGGGGEAFF.

This clonotype has just a few counts. The CDR3 DNA follows: TGTGCCAGCTCACCGGGGACAGATCGAGCTGAAGCTTTCTTT. It specifies CASSPGTDRAEAFF. The gene calls are TRBV18 and TRBJ1-1, with 7 positions matching TRBD1. Germline CDR1 KGHSH, CDR2 LQKENI. The CDR3 is 14 amino acids. The V and J ends lost 3 bases and 6 bases, in that order; junction bases with no gene match: 7.

This clonotype was recorded at least ten times. The chain joins TRBV28 to TRBJ1-1; D gene ambiguous. Germline values: CDR1 MDHEN, CDR2 SYDVKM. The CDR3 loop spans 14 amino acids. Trimming stripped 4 bases from V and 2 bases from J, with 11 bases between. The CDR3 protein is CASSSNSRNTEAFF. The DNA for the CDR3 is TGTGCCAGCAGTTCGAACAGCAGAAACACTGAAGCTTTCTTT.